This T cell receptor beta chain was captured by sequencing in a study of cytomegalovirus exposure and HLA in healthy donors. The PCR made use of 60 Vbeta and 13 Jbeta primers. The method was immunoSEQ multiplex PCR; TCRdb's version includes in-frame clones alone and lacks a portion of them. The sample consists of 150,000 to 200,000 clones, approximately 80% of them appearing once. This CDR3 region has 15 residues. The germline gives CDR1 SGHRS, CDR2 YFSETQ. The germline V and J ends were trimmed by 5 bases and 0 bases, with 15 bases remaining between them. J is TRBJ2-7 and V is TRBV5-1, with D unresolved. The sample consisted of PBMCs. This clonotype originated in a young man in good health and CMV-seronegative. CDR3 amino acids: CASRPNTWSSYEQYF. The CDR3 region has the DNA TGCGCCAGCAGACCAAACACGTGGAGCTCCTACGAGCAGTACTTC. The variable domain in full, completed from reference TRBV5-1 and TRBJ2-7, reads KAGVTQTPRYLIKTRGQQVTLSCSPISGHRSVSWYQQTPGQGLQFLFEYFSETQRNKGNFPGRFSGRQFSNSRSEMNVSTLELGDSALYLCASRPNTWSSYEQYFGPGTRLTVT.